These 25 T cell receptor beta chains came from one sample sequenced in a study of T-cell reconstitution after alpha-beta-depleted transplantation in children. Unique molecular identifiers were used in preparing the TCRbeta library. TCRdb recomputed calls from the PCR reads with MiXCR, one row per CDR3 protein. The sample records a few hundred thousand distinct CDR3 sequences, around 27% being singletons. The sample in question was PBMCs, obtained before TCRalphabeta/CD19-depleted stem cell transplant. The receptors here all came from a boy in the first two years of life with Wiskott-Aldrich syndrome, due to receive a stem cell transplant.

The rearrangement joins TRBV20-1 to TRBJ1-4; D is uncertain. Between the trimmed V and J ends, which lost 4 bases and 0 bases, there was a span of 9 bases. The CDR3 runs to 14 residues. Germline V lookup: CDR1 DFQATT, CDR2 SNEGSKA (reference sequence). CDR3 in amino acids: CSAINGATNEKLFF. The DNA for the CDR3 is TGCAGTGCTATAAACGGGGCAACTAATGAAAAACTGTTTTTT.

The chain couples TRBV5-1 to TRBJ1-2; TRBD1 might be the D (6 bases). CDR1 and CDR2 (germline): SGHRS, YFSETQ. This CDR3 has 16 residues. V lost 0 bases to trimming and J lost 0 bases, with 12 bases between them. CDR3 in amino acids: CASSLVGAPANYGYTF. The CDR3 region has the DNA TGCGCCAGCAGCTTGGTGGGGGCCCCGGCTAACTATGGCTACACCTTC.

This clonotype appeared a few times. CDR3: CSATLWTEAFF. The CDR3 nucleotides are TGCAGTGCTACCCTTTGGACTGAAGCTTTCTTT. V and J are TRBV20-1 and TRBJ1-1; no firm D call. Germline V lookup: CDR1 DFQATT, CDR2 SNEGSKA (reference sequence). This CDR3 has 11 amino acids. V shed 4 bases and J shed 5 bases, with 8 bases lying between them.

The genes are TRBV29-1 and TRBJ2-1; 11 nucleotides line up with TRBD2. Germline V CDR1 and CDR2: SQVTM, ANQGSEA. V was clipped by 1 base and J by 6 bases; unmatched bases: 23. The CDR3 length is 21 residues. CDR3 nucleotides: TGCAGCGTTGAAGTTTTCGCCCTTAGCGGGAGGGCCTTCGATTATCTCAATGAGCAGTTCTTC. Residues: CSVEVFALSGRAFDYLNEQFF.

The CDR3, as DNA: TGTGCCAGCAGCCCGGGGACTAGCGCAACCTACGAGCAGTACTTC. Amino acid sequence: CASSPGTSATYEQYF. The rearrangement links TRBV5-8 to TRBJ2-7; TRBD2 aligns across 10 bases. From germline, CDR1 is SGHTS and CDR2 YDEGEE. CDR3 size: 15 residues. Trimming took 4 bases from V and 2 from J; bases not matched to a gene: 6.

This clonotype was observed a few times. The chain employs TRBV5-5 and TRBJ2-2, with 13 bases aligning to TRBD2. The ends lost 6 bases at V and 7 bases at J; junction bases unmatched: 9. The germline V gene has CDR1 SGHKS and CDR2 YYEKEE (reference sequence). The CDR3 covers 16 residues. In nucleotides, the CDR3 is TGTGCCAGCAACTATAGGACTAGCGGGAGCTACGGGGAGCTGTTTTTT. This gives the protein CASNYRTSGSYGELFF.

This chain uses TRBV3-1 with TRBJ2-1, with 9 bases that match TRBD2. Germline assignment: CDR1 LGHDT and CDR2 YNNKEL (reference sequence). Losses at the gene ends were 1 base for V and 6 bases for J; bases not matched to a gene: 7. The CDR3 totals 16 residues. CDR3 sequence reads: CASSQVSGRSGNEQFF. CDR3 nucleotides: TGTGCCAGCAGCCAAGTAAGCGGGAGGAGTGGCAATGAGCAGTTCTTC.

CDR3 residues: CSATLFSLNSPLHF. The DNA of the CDR3 is TGCAGTGCTACATTGTTCTCTCTAAATTCACCCCTCCACTTT. V and J are TRBV20-1 and TRBJ1-6; D is undetermined. There are 14 residues in the CDR3. Germline-derived CDR1 and CDR2 are DFQATT and SNEGSKA (reference sequence). The V gene lost 4 bases and the J gene lost 7 bases, with 14 bases spanning the gap.

The chain employs TRBV28 and TRBJ2-1; 10 positions agree with TRBD2. Trimming cost V 7 bases and J 3 bases; bases outside gene matches: 6. CDR1 is MDHEN and CDR2 is SYDVKM in the germline V gene. The CDR3 sequence is 15 residues long. In DNA, the CDR3 is TGTGCCAGCACCGTAGCGGGAGGACGCTACAATGAGCAGTTCTTC. Translating it yields CASTVAGGRYNEQFF.

This clonotype came up a few times. This chain connects TRBV10-3 to TRBJ1-2, with D possibly being TRBD1 (5 bases). This CDR3 is 13 amino acids long. The V gene's germline CDR1 is ENHRY and CDR2 SYGVKD. V lost 6 bases and J lost 4, with 12 bases in between. The CDR3 here is CAIRVGASYGYTF. The CDR3, as DNA: TGTGCCATCAGGGTCGGGGCTAGCTATGGCTACACCTTC.

A note on this clonotype: At one end, the junction sequence differs from germline, possibly due to a read error. The V call is TRBV20-1, the J call TRBJ2-3; TRBD2 agrees at 9 bases. The length of the CDR3 is 13 residues. CDR1 is DFQATT and CDR2 is SNEGSKA in the germline V gene (reference sequence). As DNA, the CDR3 is TGCAGTTCTAGCGGGACTAACACAGATACGCAGTATTTT. Amino acid sequence: CSSSGTNTDTQYF.

The rearrangement joins TRBV25-1 to TRBJ2-4, with 7 bases matching TRBD1. The CDR3 runs to 14 residues. Germline CDR1 reads MGHDK; CDR2 reads SYGVNS. V lost 3 bases and J lost 4; bases outside the gene matches: 3. The CDR3 loop reads CASSDGTAKNIQYF. The CDR3 region has the DNA TGTGCCAGCAGTGACGGGACAGCTAAAAACATTCAGTACTTC.

This chain uses TRBV28 with TRBJ1-4; no clear D. Germline assignment: CDR1 MDHEN and CDR2 SYDVKM. The CDR3 spans 15 residues. Trimming took off 2 bases at V and 4 bases at J, with 11 bases between the two ends. The CDR3 here is CASSLVGQINEKLFF. CDR3 nucleotides: TGTGCCAGCAGTTTAGTTGGGCAGATTAATGAAAAACTGTTTTTT.

The chain employs TRBV25-1 and TRBJ1-3; 9 nucleotides line up with TRBD1. The CDR3 sequence is 14 residues long. V lost 5 bases and J lost 4; bases outside the gene matches: 3. CDR1 MGHDK and CDR2 SYGVNS come from the germline V gene. The CDR3 DNA follows: TGTGCCAGCAGTAACAGGGGGCGAGGAAACACCATATATTTT. Translating gives CASSNRGRGNTIYF.

This clonotype appeared a few times. The chain joins TRBV5-1 to TRBJ2-7; D is unresolved. The CDR3 length is 12 residues. The germline V gene encodes CDR1 SGHRS and CDR2 YFSETQ. V was shortened by 5 bases and J by 2 bases, with 8 bases between the two germline ends. The CDR3 loop is CASRQETYEQYF. CDR3 DNA sequence: TGCGCCAGCAGGCAGGAGACCTACGAGCAGTACTTC.

The J gene is TRBJ2-5, the V gene TRBV5-1; D uncertain. The V end lost 4 bases, the J end lost 5 bases, and 9 bases lay between the germline ends. CDR3 length: 12 residues. CDR1 and CDR2 from the germline V gene are SGHRS and YFSETQ. The CDR3 sequence: CASSTGWETQYF. CDR3 in DNA: TGCGCCAGCAGCACCGGGTGGGAGACCCAGTACTTC.

This clonotype was seen many times. The chain uses TRBV5-1 and TRBJ2-5; D not certain. V lost 3 bases to trimming and J lost 5 bases, with 11 bases between them. This CDR3 is built from 13 residues. The germline gives CDR1 SGHRS, CDR2 YFSETQ. The CDR3, as DNA: TGCGCCAGCAGCTCGACGACGCGGGAGACCCAGTACTTC. It is translated as CASSSTTRETQYF.

This clonotype was counted a few times. The J gene is TRBJ2-3, the V gene TRBV5-1; maybe TRBD2 (6 bases). V was pared by 0 bases and J by 0 bases, with 11 bases between. Germline V gene data show CDR1 as SGHRS and CDR2 as YFSETQ. This CDR3 contains 16 residues. The chain's CDR3 is CASSLALALSTDTQYF. The CDR3 DNA sequence: TGCGCCAGCAGCTTGGCCCTAGCGTTAAGCACAGATACGCAGTATTTT.

This clonotype was counted between two and nine times. The chain uses TRBV29-1 and TRBJ2-2; D might be TRBD2 (5 bases). This CDR3 has 12 residues. V shed 6 bases and J shed 7 bases, with 12 bases lying between them. The germline CDR1 and CDR2 sequences are SQVTM and ANQGSEA. This CDR3 reads CSVKRVGGELFF. The CDR3 DNA is TGCAGCGTGAAGAGGGTTGGCGGGGAGCTGTTTTTT.

This chain joins TRBV5-1 and TRBJ2-1; D is possibly TRBD1 (9 bases). This CDR3 comprises 16 residues. V shed 4 bases and J shed 8 bases, with 22 bases lying between them. CDR1 is SGHRS and CDR2 is YFSETQ in the germline V gene. The CDR3 DNA follows: TGCGCCAGCAGCACCACCGGGACAGGGACTAGTGATGAGCAGTTCTTC. Translating it yields CASSTTGTGTSDEQFF.

The chain links TRBV5-1 to TRBJ2-7, with 9 positions matching TRBD1. CDR3 length: 15 amino acids. V lost 4 bases, J lost 4 bases, and 9 bases stayed unmatched. Germline loops: CDR1 SGHRS, CDR2 YFSETQ. The CDR3 spells CASSNGQGHRYEQYF. The CDR3 nucleotides read TGCGCCAGCAGCAATGGACAGGGGCATAGGTACGAGCAGTACTTC.

A few counts support this clonotype. The chain recombines TRBV11-2 with TRBJ2-3, with 7 bases aligning to TRBD1. Germline-derived CDR1 and CDR2 are SGHAT and FQNNGV. The V gene end was trimmed by 5 bases and the J gene end by 10 bases; junction bases not matched to a gene: 12. The CDR3 spans 14 residues. In DNA, the CDR3 is TGTGCCAGCAGCCCCCCAATACGACAGGGAGCGCAGTATTTT. It specifies CASSPPIRQGAQYF.

The table lists this clonotype with a few counts. The V and J genes are TRBV6-5 and TRBJ1-2; D is possibly TRBD1 (6 bases). Trimming took off 2 bases at V and 4 bases at J, with 8 bases between the two ends. The CDR3 runs to 13 residues. Germline lookup yields CDR1 MNHEY and CDR2 SVGAGI. The CDR3 region has the DNA TGTGCCAGCAGTTACCGGGGGCCCTATGGCTACACCTTC. Translating it yields CASSYRGPYGYTF.

A few counts support this clonotype. The chain has TRBV12-3 or TRBV12-4 and TRBJ2-3, with TRBD2 identical over 10 bases. V was clipped by 0 bases and J by 2 bases; unmatched bases: 2. The CDR3 contains 16 residues. The CDR3 DNA reads as TGTGCCAGCAGTTTAGCACTAGCGGGAAACACAGATACGCAGTATTTT. Translated, it gives CASSLALAGNTDTQYF.

This chain connects TRBV27 to TRBJ2-1; TRBD1 or TRBD2 may be the D gene (5 bases each). The CDR3 runs to 14 residues. The V end lost 4 bases, the J end lost 5 bases, and 12 bases lay between the germline ends. The germline V gene encodes CDR1 MNHEY and CDR2 SMNVEV (reference sequence). The CDR3 DNA sequence: TGTGCCAGCAGTTCCGGGGCCTGGGACAATGAGCAGTTCTTC. Amino acids: CASSSGAWDNEQFF.